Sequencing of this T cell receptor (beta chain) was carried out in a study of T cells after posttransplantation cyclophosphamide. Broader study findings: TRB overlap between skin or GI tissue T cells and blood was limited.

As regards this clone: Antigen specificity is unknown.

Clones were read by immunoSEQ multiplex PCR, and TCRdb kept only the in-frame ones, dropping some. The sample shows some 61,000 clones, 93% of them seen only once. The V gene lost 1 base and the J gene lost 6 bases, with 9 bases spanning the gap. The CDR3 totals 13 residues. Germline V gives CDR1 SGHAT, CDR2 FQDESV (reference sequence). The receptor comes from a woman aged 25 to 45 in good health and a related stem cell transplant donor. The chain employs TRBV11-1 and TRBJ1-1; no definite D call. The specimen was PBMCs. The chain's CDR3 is CASSLGAGSEAFF. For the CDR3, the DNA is TGTGCCAGCAGCTTAGGAGCCGGGTCTGAAGCTTTCTTT.